Each of the 25 T cell receptor beta chains below was sequenced from the same sample in a study of T cell repertoires in cytomegalovirus infection (dated 2019 in TCRdb). The sample's treatment or condition label, decoded: in vitro stimulation with specific CMV peptide epitopes to enrich CMV-specific T cells. These receptors have no identified antigens. Sequenced using an Illumina HiSeq 1500. Starting from the raw public reads, TCRdb applied fastp trimming at Q25, assembled clones with MiXCR and retained in-frame beta chains. Records with the same CDR3 protein are collapsed into one entry carrying the most frequent genes and DNA. The table for this sample lists about 770,000 distinct CDR3 sequences; roughly 29% of them were counted only once. The top ten hold roughly 13% of the sample. Sequenced material: cultured CD8+ T cells from PBMCs, taken from culture after CMV antigen stimulation. All receptors come from a human donor in good health (CMV status not recorded). Some clones in this sample may be carry-over from other donors' samples.

This clonotype was seen a handful of times. The V call is TRBV6-2 or TRBV6-3, the J call TRBJ2-1, with D perhaps matching TRBD2 (6 bases). CDR3 length: 12 amino acids. The germline V gene encodes CDR1 MNHEY and CDR2 SVGEGT. Trimming pared 2 bases from V and 9 bases from J, leaving 8 bases between. CDR3 sequence (DNA): TGTGCCAGCAGTTACGGGACTGCTGAGCAGTTCTTC. Translating it yields CASSYGTAEQFF.

The rearrangement joins TRBV19 to TRBJ1-2; the D gene is possibly TRBD1 (5 bases). This CDR3 has 14 residues. The germline V and J ends were trimmed by 3 bases and 3 bases, with 11 bases remaining between them. The germline V gene encodes CDR1 LNHDA and CDR2 SQIVND (reference sequence). CDR3 coding DNA: TGTGCCAGTAGTATCGGCAGGGTTCACTATGGCTACACCTTC. Translating it yields CASSIGRVHYGYTF.

This clonotype was found a few times. The rearrangement links TRBV27 to TRBJ1-2; maybe TRBD1 (5 bases). The length of the CDR3 is 14 residues. The germline V gene has CDR1 MNHEY and CDR2 SMNVEV (reference sequence). Trimming removed 6 bases at V and 8 bases at J, with 19 bases between. CDR3 nucleotide sequence: TGTGCCAGCAGGGGGGGGACCGATCTACGGGGCTACACCTTC. Protein: CASRGGTDLRGYTF.

This clonotype occurred a few times. This chain links TRBV9 with TRBJ2-3; the match to TRBD2 covers 9 bases. This CDR3 spans 15 amino acids. V lost 3 bases and J lost 6; bases outside the gene matches: 8. Germline V gene lookup returns CDR1 SGDLS and CDR2 YYNGEE. The CDR3 DNA reads TGTGCCAGCAGCGGTAGCGGGGGCCCCCCTGATACGCAGTATTTT. This codes for CASSGSGGPPDTQYF.

This clonotype was counted ten times or more. The rearrangement links TRBV7-6 to TRBJ2-2; perhaps TRBD2 as D (5 bases). V lost 1 base to trimming and J lost 9 bases, with 9 bases between them. The CDR3 has 13 residues. Germline V lookup: CDR1 SGHVS, CDR2 FNYEAQ. Here the CDR3 DNA reads TGTGCCAGCAGCTTAGGGGAGTACCGGGAGCTGTTTTTT. Encoded protein: CASSLGEYRELFF.

The sample holds one count of this clonotype. The chain uses TRBV25-1 and TRBJ1-1; no clear D. The V end was cut by 4 bases, the J end by 4 bases, with 10 bases between. Germline V lookup: CDR1 MGHDK, CDR2 SYGVNS. CDR3 length equals 13 residues. The CDR3 DNA reads TGTGCCAGCAGTGGTTCCAGTCGCACTGAAGCTTTCTTT. Its translation: CASSGSSRTEAFF.

The genes are TRBV7-9 and TRBJ1-2; D is ambiguous. The CDR3 loop spans 13 amino acids. The V end lost 1 base, the J end lost 5 bases, and 8 bases lay between the germline ends. The germline gives CDR1 SEHNR, CDR2 FQNEAQ (reference sequence). The CDR3 sequence is CASSLEPPYGYTF. The CDR3 nucleotides read TGTGCCAGCAGCTTAGAGCCACCGTATGGCTACACCTTC.

The chain uses TRBV7-9 and TRBJ2-1; D perhaps matches TRBD1 (5 bases). CDR1 is SEHNR and CDR2 is FQNEAQ in the germline V gene (reference sequence). Trimming removed 5 bases at V and 4 bases at J, with 12 bases between. This CDR3 region has 14 residues. The CDR3 coding sequence is TGTGCCAGCAGCGCTGACAGCACTTACAATGAGCAGTTCTTC. It is translated as CASSADSTYNEQFF.

The V and J genes are TRBV4-1 and TRBJ1-2; tentatively, D is TRBD1 (5 bases). The CDR3 sequence is 14 residues long. Germline V gene sequence: CDR1 MGHRA, CDR2 YSYEKL. Deletions cut 0 bases from V and 8 bases from J, with 13 bases between. The DNA for the CDR3 is TGCGCCAGCAGCCAAGACGGGGCGGGGACCGGCTACACCTTC. Its protein is CASSQDGAGTGYTF.

This clonotype came up a few times. The J gene is TRBJ1-2, the V gene TRBV6-5; perhaps TRBD1 as D (6 bases). V gave up 6 bases and J gave up 2 bases, with 16 bases separating them. CDR3 length: 15 amino acids. Germline CDR1 MNHEY, CDR2 SVGAGI. CDR3 residues: CASSRTQTGNYGYTF. Written as DNA, the CDR3 is TGTGCCAGCAGCCGTACCCAAACAGGGAACTATGGCTACACCTTC.

This clonotype has a handful of counts. The chain carries TRBV6-1 and TRBJ2-3; D not certain. This CDR3 contains 17 residues. The V gene lost 5 bases and the J gene lost 3 bases, with 21 bases spanning the gap. Germline V gene sequence: CDR1 MNHNS, CDR2 SASEGT. The CDR3 nucleotides read TGTGCCAGCAGTAGCCATCTGGCGTGGGTTGAAACAGATACGCAGTATTTT. Residues: CASSSHLAWVETDTQYF.

The chain combines TRBV6-2 or TRBV6-3 with TRBJ2-7; D ambiguous. The germline CDR1 and CDR2 sequences are MNHEY and SVGEGT. CDR3 length: 13 residues. The V end was cut by 4 bases, the J end by 0 bases, with 7 bases between. CDR3 nucleotides: TGTGCCAGCAGTTCCGTGAGCTCCTACGAGCAGTACGTC. Protein product: CASSSVSSYEQYV.

The rearrangement links TRBV4-2 to TRBJ2-4; D gene uncertain. V was shortened by 3 bases and J by 8 bases, with 8 bases between the two germline ends. In germline, CDR1 is LGHNA, CDR2 YNFKEQ. This CDR3 has 12 residues. The CDR3 loop is CASSHPRDIQYF. Written as DNA, the CDR3 is TGTGCCAGCAGCCACCCCCGGGACATTCAGTACTTC.

The CDR3 DNA reads as TGTGCCAGCAGTGAAGAAAGGGAGGGCTCCTACAATGAGCAGTTCTTC. Amino acid sequence: CASSEEREGSYNEQFF. The chain uses TRBV6-1 and TRBJ2-1, with TRBD2 matching 7 bases. Germline values: CDR1 MNHNS, CDR2 SASEGT. The CDR3 is 16 amino acids. Losses at the gene ends were 1 base for V and 0 bases for J; bases not matched to a gene: 3.

This clonotype has a single count. V usage is TRBV12-3 or TRBV12-4 and J usage is TRBJ2-2; D perhaps matches TRBD2 (5 bases). This CDR3 comprises 13 residues. With 10 bases removed from V and 6 bases from J, the gap between germline ends came to 15 bases. CDR3: CAISVGVAGELFF. The CDR3 coding sequence is TGTGCCATTAGCGTGGGTGTTGCCGGGGAGCTGTTTTTT.

This clonotype turned up a few times. The rearrangement links TRBV10-3 to TRBJ2-7; D gene unclear. Germline lookup yields CDR1 ENHRY and CDR2 SYGVKD. V dropped 9 bases and J dropped 2 bases, with 17 bases sitting between them. The CDR3 length is 14 residues. The CDR3 DNA follows: TGTGCCATAAGTTCCGGTCCTCGCCCCTACGAGCAGTACTTC. Its translation is CAISSGPRPYEQYF.

The chain carries TRBV7-9 and TRBJ1-5; D ambiguous. Germline V gene sequence: CDR1 SEHNR, CDR2 FQNEAQ (reference sequence). This CDR3 contains 14 residues. Deletions cut 5 bases from V and 11 bases from J, with 19 bases between. CDR3 nucleotides: TGTGCCAGCAGCCCCCAATGGATGGAGAAGGCCCAGCATTTT. Its protein is CASSPQWMEKAQHF.

The table lists this clonotype with a few counts. The rearrangement joins TRBV4-1 to TRBJ1-1; D gene uncertain. This CDR3 region has 13 residues. Trimming pared 3 bases from V and 4 bases from J, leaving 9 bases between. Looked up from germline, CDR1 is MGHRA and CDR2 is YSYEKL. The CDR3 loop is CASSHQRTTEAFF. In nucleotides, the CDR3 is TGCGCCAGCAGCCACCAGAGGACCACTGAAGCTTTCTTT.

This chain connects TRBV7-9 to TRBJ1-4, with D uncertain. The length of the CDR3 is 17 residues. V lost 5 bases to trimming and J lost 10 bases, with 26 bases between them. The germline V gene encodes CDR1 SEHNR and CDR2 FQNEAQ (reference sequence). This chain's CDR3 is CASSPPPYEGFRRKLFF. The CDR3 DNA sequence: TGTGCCAGCAGCCCCCCCCCTTATGAGGGTTTTCGGAGAAAACTGTTTTTT. Complete variable domain (other parts from reference TRBV7-9 and TRBJ1-4): DTGVSQNPRHKITKRGQNVTFRCDPISEHNRLYWYRQTLGQGPEFLTYFQNEAQLEKSRLLSDRFSAERPKGSFSTLEIQRTEQGDSAMYLCASSPPPYEGFRRKLFFGSGTQLSVL.

This clonotype was counted ten times or more. The rearrangement uses TRBV7-6 and TRBJ2-7, with 8 bases fitting TRBD2. In germline, CDR1 is SGHVS, CDR2 FNYEAQ. The CDR3 loop spans 14 amino acids. V shed 5 bases, J shed 3 bases, and the junction held 6 bases outside the gene matches. The CDR3 reads CASSPGGRDYEQYV. The CDR3 DNA sequence: TGTGCCAGCAGCCCGGGAGGGAGGGACTACGAGCAGTACGTC.

At least ten counts were recorded for this clonotype. The V gene is TRBV6-1, the J gene TRBJ2-1; D is uncertain. CDR1 and CDR2 from the germline V gene are MNHNS and SASEGT. CDR3 size: 16 residues. The V gene lost 3 bases and the J gene lost 5 bases, with 17 bases spanning the gap. The CDR3 DNA follows: TGTGCCAGCAGTGATTTCGAAATGTGGGCTAACAATGAGCAGTTCTTC. This translates into CASSDFEMWANNEQFF.

This clonotype appeared a few times. The chain links TRBV6-1 to TRBJ1-5, with no clear D. Trimming pared 7 bases from V and 2 bases from J, leaving 15 bases between. Germline-derived CDR1 and CDR2 are MNHNS and SASEGT. The CDR3 sequence is 15 residues long. CDR3 amino acids: CASTPNGWGNQPQHF. CDR3 DNA sequence: TGTGCCAGCACCCCCAACGGATGGGGCAATCAGCCCCAGCATTTT.

This clonotype was observed at least ten times. V usage is TRBV7-8 and J usage is TRBJ2-1, with 10 bases aligning to TRBD2. CDR1 is SGHVS, CDR2 FQNEAQ, per germline. This CDR3 comprises 16 residues. J lost 5 bases, V lost 2 bases, and 6 bases had no gene match. The CDR3 DNA sequence: TGTGCCAGCAGCTTACGGCGACTAGCGGGTGACAATGAGCAGTTCTTC. It codes for CASSLRRLAGDNEQFF.

Only a few counts were recorded for this clonotype. At one boundary the junction diverges from the germline segment, which might be a read error. This chain connects TRBV7-8 to TRBJ1-2; 9 bases agree with TRBD1. Germline loops: CDR1 SGHVS, CDR2 FQNEAQ. The CDR3 extends over 16 amino acids. The CDR3 is CASSLAPRQGENGYTF. The CDR3 region has the DNA TGTGCCAGCAGCCTAGCCCCGCGACAGGGGGAAAATGGCTACACCTTC.

In its sample, this clonotype was seen a few times. The chain has TRBV7-6 and TRBJ2-6, with D unclear. Trimming took 3 bases from V and 0 from J, leaving 9 bases between them. The CDR3 length is 16 residues. Germline V gene data show CDR1 as SGHVS and CDR2 as FNYEAQ. Written as DNA, the CDR3 is TGTGCCAGCAGCTTGACACAAATCTCTGGGGCCAACGTCCTGACTTTC. Translation: CASSLTQISGANVLTF.